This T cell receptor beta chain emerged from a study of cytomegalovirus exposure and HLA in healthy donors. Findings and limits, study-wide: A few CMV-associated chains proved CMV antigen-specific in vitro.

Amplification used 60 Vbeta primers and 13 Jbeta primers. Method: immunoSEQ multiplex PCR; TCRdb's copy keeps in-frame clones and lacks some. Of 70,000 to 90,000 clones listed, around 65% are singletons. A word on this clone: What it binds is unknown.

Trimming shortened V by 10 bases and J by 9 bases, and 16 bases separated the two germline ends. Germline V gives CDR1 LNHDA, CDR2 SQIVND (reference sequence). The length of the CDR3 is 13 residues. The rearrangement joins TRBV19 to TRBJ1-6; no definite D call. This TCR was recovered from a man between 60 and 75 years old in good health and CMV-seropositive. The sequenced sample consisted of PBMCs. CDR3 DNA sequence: TGTGCCACCCACCGGAGCGCGGGTTCACCCCTCCACTTT. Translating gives CATHRSAGSPLHF.